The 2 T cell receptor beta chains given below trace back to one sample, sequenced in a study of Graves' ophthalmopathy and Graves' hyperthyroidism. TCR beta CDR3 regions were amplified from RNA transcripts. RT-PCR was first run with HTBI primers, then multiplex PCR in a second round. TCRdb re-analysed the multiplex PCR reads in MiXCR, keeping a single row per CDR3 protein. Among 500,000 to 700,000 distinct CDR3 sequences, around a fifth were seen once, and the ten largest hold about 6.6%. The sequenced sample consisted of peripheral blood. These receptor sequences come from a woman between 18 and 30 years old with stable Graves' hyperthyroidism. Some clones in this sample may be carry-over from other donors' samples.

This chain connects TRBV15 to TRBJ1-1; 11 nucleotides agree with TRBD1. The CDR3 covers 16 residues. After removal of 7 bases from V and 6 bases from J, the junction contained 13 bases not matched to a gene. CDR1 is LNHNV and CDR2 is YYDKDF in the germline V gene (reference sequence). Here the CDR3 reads CATIPVPGQGDPEAFF. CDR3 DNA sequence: TGTGCCACCATCCCGGTGCCGGGACAGGGGGACCCTGAAGCTTTCTTT.

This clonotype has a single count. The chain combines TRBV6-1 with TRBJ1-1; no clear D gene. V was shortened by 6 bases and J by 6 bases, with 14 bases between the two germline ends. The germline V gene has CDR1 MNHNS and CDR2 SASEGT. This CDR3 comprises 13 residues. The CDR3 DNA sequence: TGTGCCAGCAGGGTCGAGATTGTGGCTGAAGCTTTCTTT. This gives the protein CASRVEIVAEAFF.